The present T cell receptor (beta chain) was sequenced within a study of blood T cell repertoires in COVID-19. Data came from immunoSEQ multiplex PCR; TCRdb stores just in-frame clones and leaves some out. Among tens of thousands of clones, around 80% were seen once, and the ten largest hold 9% to 10%. The CDR3 extends over 15 amino acids. Trimming cost V 1 base and J 7 bases; bases outside gene matches: 8. Germline loops: CDR1 SGHRS, CDR2 YFSETQ. This clone was seen once. The V gene is TRBV5-1, the J gene TRBJ2-1, with 7 bases matching TRBD2. The TCR originated in a man in his 60s in a cohort sampled during active COVID-19. The sample was peripheral blood. The CDR3 DNA follows: TGCGCCAGCAGCTTGCGGGGCGGGAGTCGAAATGAGCAGTTCTTC. It translates to CASSLRGGSRNEQFF.